This passage covers 25 T cell receptor beta chains from one sample sequenced in a study of CD8 T cells in Susac syndrome. An input of 0.5 to 1 ug of RNA was subjected to reverse transcription using random hexamers. TCRdb processed the immunoSEQ multiplex PCR reads anew with MiXCR; each CDR3 protein has one entry. The sample records about 250,000 distinct CDR3 sequences, 85% to 95% being singletons. Sequencing used CD4+ T cells from PBMCs. Receptors originate from a human donor with multiple sclerosis.

This sequence joins TRBV9 and TRBJ2-1, with D unclear. Looked up from germline, CDR1 is SGDLS and CDR2 is YYNGEE. The CDR3 contains 12 residues. V was cut by 7 bases and J by 8 bases, with 13 bases left in between. As DNA, the CDR3 is TGTGCCAGCTCGGGTGGGATGGATGAGCAGTTCTTC. Translation gives CASSGGMDEQFF.

This clonotype has only one observation. V gene TRBV5-1 combines with J gene TRBJ1-2, with TRBD1 matching 11 bases. Germline V gene sequence: CDR1 SGHRS, CDR2 YFSETQ. The CDR3 consists of 16 residues. Trimming at V came to 4 bases and at J to 2 bases, leaving 7 bases not matched to a gene. CDR3 sequence reads: CASSLGQGASNYGYTF. DNA of the CDR3: TGCGCCAGCAGCCTCGGACAGGGGGCCTCCAACTATGGCTACACCTTC.

This chain connects TRBV12-3 or TRBV12-4 to TRBJ1-5; possible D gene TRBD1, 5 bases. Trimming took off 3 bases at V and 1 base at J, with 28 bases between the two ends. The CDR3 has 21 amino acids. CDR3 bases: TGTGCCAGCAGTTTGGGAATACGCCGGCGGTCGACAGACCGAAGCAATCAGCCCCAGCATTTT. This encodes CASSLGIRRRSTDRSNQPQHF.

The chain uses TRBV3-1 and TRBJ2-3; no clear D. This CDR3 is built from 14 residues. The V gene lost 5 bases and the J gene lost 1 base, with 10 bases spanning the gap. CDR1 is LGHDT, CDR2 YNNKEL, per germline (reference sequence). CDR3 sequence (DNA): TGTGCCAGCAGCTCCACCGATGGCACAGATACGCAGTATTTT. This sequence encodes CASSSTDGTDTQYF.

This chain uses TRBV27 with TRBJ1-2, with 8 bases fitting TRBD1. CDR1 is MNHEY and CDR2 is SMNVEV in the germline V gene (reference sequence). After removal of 6 bases from V and 3 bases from J, the junction contained 9 bases not matched to a gene. The CDR3 length is 15 residues. CDR3 sequence reads: CASRPLQGADYGYTF. In DNA form, the CDR3 reads TGTGCCAGCAGACCACTTCAGGGGGCCGACTATGGCTACACCTTC.

The chain uses TRBV7-9 and TRBJ1-4; D unresolved. Trimming removed 3 bases from V and 5 bases from J, with 13 bases in between. There are 15 residues in the CDR3. Germline-derived CDR1 and CDR2 are SEHNR and FQNEAQ (reference sequence). The CDR3 sequence: CASSFYGKENEKLFF. The CDR3 bases are TGTGCCAGCAGCTTTTACGGAAAAGAGAATGAAAAACTGTTTTTT.

V is TRBV18 and J is TRBJ1-2; tentatively, D is TRBD1 (6 bases). Germline V lookup: CDR1 KGHSH, CDR2 LQKENI. The ends were cut back, 4 bases at V and 1 base at J, with 10 bases in the middle. The CDR3 spans 14 residues. The CDR3 DNA is TGTGCCAGCTCACGGGACATTGATAACTATGGCTACACCTTC. This sequence encodes CASSRDIDNYGYTF.

V gene TRBV15 combines with J gene TRBJ2-5, with a weak D call TRBD2 (5 bases). The CDR3 runs to 16 residues. With 0 bases removed from V and 5 bases from J, the gap between germline ends came to 16 bases. Germline values: CDR1 LNHNV, CDR2 YYDKDF (reference sequence). The CDR3 sequence is CATSRDSHAGGETQYF. CDR3 sequence (DNA): TGTGCCACCAGCAGAGATTCCCACGCGGGTGGGGAGACCCAGTACTTC.

This chain links TRBV6-5 with TRBJ1-1; 11 bases are a match to TRBD1. Germline CDR1 reads MNHEY; CDR2 reads SVGAGI. V shed 5 bases and J 5 bases; nucleotides not matched to a gene: 4. The CDR3 spans 14 residues. The CDR3 loop is CASSRTGGATEAFF. CDR3 nucleotide sequence: TGTGCCAGCAGTCGGACAGGGGGCGCGACTGAAGCTTTCTTT.

V gene TRBV4-1 combines with J gene TRBJ1-2; D is possibly TRBD1 (6 bases). The V end was cut by 3 bases, the J end by 8 bases, with 16 bases between. Germline CDR1 is MGHRA and CDR2 is YSYEKL. The CDR3 length is 14 residues. The CDR3 DNA reads as TGCGCCAGCAGCCAGATTACAGGGCTAGGAGGCTACACCTTC. It is translated as CASSQITGLGGYTF.

The chain combines TRBV30 with TRBJ1-3; weak D call: TRBD1 (6 bases). Germline CDR1 reads GTSNPN; CDR2 reads SVGIG (reference sequence). V was pared by 4 bases and J by 3 bases, with 10 bases between. The CDR3 contains 13 residues. The CDR3 loop is CAWIPGDGNTIYF. DNA of the CDR3: TGTGCCTGGATCCCAGGGGATGGAAACACCATATATTTT.

V gene TRBV6-2 or TRBV6-3 combines with J gene TRBJ2-1; 7 nucleotides align to TRBD2. CDR1 and CDR2 from the germline V gene are MNHEY and SVGEGT. Trimming took 0 bases from V and 15 from J; bases not matched to a gene: 5. This CDR3 is built from 12 residues. CDR3 loop: CASSYSTGGSFF. CDR3 sequence (DNA): TGTGCCAGCAGTTACTCGACCGGGGGGTCGTTCTTC.

The CDR3 region is CASSRRRGTSGISGTETQYF. The CDR3 nucleotides are TGTGCCAGCAGCAGAAGGAGGGGGACTAGCGGGATTAGTGGGACAGAGACCCAGTACTTC. The V and J genes are TRBV3-1 and TRBJ2-5; the match to TRBD2 covers 13 bases. Germline lookup yields CDR1 LGHDT and CDR2 YNNKEL (reference sequence). The CDR3 runs 20 residues. V lost 5 bases to trimming and J lost 4 bases; unmatched junction nucleotides: 19.

The V gene is TRBV6-1, the J gene TRBJ2-7, with D maybe TRBD1 (5 bases). Trimming took 2 bases from V and 3 from J, leaving 8 bases between them. The germline gives CDR1 MNHNS, CDR2 SASEGT. This CDR3 is 13 amino acids long. The CDR3 DNA follows: TGTGCCAGCAGTGAAATGACAGACTACGAGCAGTACGTC. It specifies CASSEMTDYEQYV.

This chain links TRBV10-2 with TRBJ2-7; tentatively, D is TRBD1 or TRBD2 (5 bases each). The CDR3 covers 12 residues. V shed 6 bases and J shed 4 bases, with 10 bases lying between them. CDR1 and CDR2 from the germline V gene are WSHSY and SAAADI. CDR3 in amino acids: CASSPGLYEQYF. The CDR3 nucleotides read TGCGCCAGCAGCCCGGGGCTTTACGAGCAGTACTTC.

The chain has TRBV7-9 and TRBJ1-3, with D perhaps matching TRBD1 (5 bases). V dropped 3 bases and J dropped 0 bases, with 9 bases sitting between them. The germline CDR1 and CDR2 sequences are SEHNR and FQNEAQ (reference sequence). This CDR3 region has 15 residues. This chain's CDR3 is CASSFDSHSGNTIYF. CDR3 DNA: TGTGCCAGCAGCTTTGACAGTCACTCTGGAAACACCATATATTTT.

The CDR3 loop reads CSVAWDMGTEAFF. The CDR3 bases are TGCAGCGTTGCTTGGGACATGGGAACTGAAGCTTTCTTT. The rearrangement joins TRBV29-1 to TRBJ1-1; D is perhaps TRBD1 (6 bases). V was clipped by 4 bases and J by 5 bases, with 14 bases between them. This CDR3 is 13 amino acids long. Germline V lookup: CDR1 SQVTM, CDR2 ANQGSEA.

The gene calls are TRBV19 and TRBJ2-7; 8 bases align to TRBD1. This CDR3 region has 16 residues. Per the germline V gene, CDR1 is LNHDA and CDR2 is SQIVND (reference sequence). V gave up 5 bases and J gave up 4 bases; unmatched junction bases: 13. The CDR3 DNA is TGTGCCAGTAGTCTTTCTGGGACAGGAGAACTTTACGAGCAGTACTTC. It yields the protein CASSLSGTGELYEQYF.

This chain connects TRBV12-3 or TRBV12-4 to TRBJ2-1, with D tentatively TRBD1 (5 bases). This CDR3 is 12 amino acids long. V was pared by 2 bases and J by 9 bases, with 8 bases between. DNA for the CDR3: TGTGCCAGCAGTTTACAGGGTGTTGAGCAGTTCTTC. Protein product: CASSLQGVEQFF.

The rearrangement joins TRBV20-1 to TRBJ2-7; the D is unclear. The CDR3 spans 14 residues. V was trimmed by 3 bases and J by 1 base, leaving 13 bases between them. Per germline, CDR1 DFQATT and CDR2 SNEGSKA (reference sequence). The DNA for the CDR3 is TGCAGTGCTAGCCTACCCGACCGTTCCTACGAGCAGTACTTC. Protein product: CSASLPDRSYEQYF.

This chain uses TRBV9 with TRBJ2-1, with 11 bases aligning to TRBD1. The CDR3 totals 14 residues. In germline, CDR1 is SGDLS, CDR2 YYNGEE. V was pared by 0 bases and J by 8 bases, with 1 base of the junction left unmatched. The DNA for the CDR3 is TGTGCCAGCAGCGTAGAGGGACAGGGGGATGAGCAGTTCTTC. Its translation: CASSVEGQGDEQFF.

The rearrangement joins TRBV7-2 to TRBJ1-5, with D possibly matching TRBD1 (5 bases). The CDR3 covers 15 residues. The ends were cut back, 5 bases at V and 3 bases at J, with 14 bases in the middle. In germline, CDR1 is SGHTA, CDR2 FQGNSA. This CDR3 is CASSGGGTVNQPQHF. Here the CDR3 DNA reads TGTGCCAGCAGCGGTGGAGGGACCGTCAATCAGCCCCAGCATTTT.

The rearrangement joins TRBV2 to TRBJ1-1, with 7 positions matching TRBD1. There are 15 residues in the CDR3. The germline V gene has CDR1 SNHLY and CDR2 FYNNEI. V gave up 5 bases and J gave up 1 base; unmatched junction bases: 7. CDR3 sequence reads: CASSTLGQQNTEAFF. The CDR3 DNA is TGTGCCAGCAGTACATTGGGACAGCAGAACACTGAAGCTTTCTTT.

This chain connects TRBV29-1 to TRBJ1-2; no definite D call. Trimming pared 2 bases from V and 7 bases from J, leaving 14 bases between. Per the germline V gene, CDR1 is SQVTM and CDR2 is ANQGSEA. The CDR3 is 13 amino acids. The CDR3 DNA reads as TGCAGCGTTGAACCCCCGGGTTTGGGTGGCTACACCTTC. Protein sequence: CSVEPPGLGGYTF.

CDR3 amino acids: CSAKSGLSSYNEQFF. In DNA, the CDR3 is TGCAGTGCTAAGAGCGGGCTAAGCTCCTACAATGAGCAGTTCTTC. The rearrangement uses TRBV20-1 and TRBJ2-1; TRBD2 is a possible D gene (6 bases). There are 15 residues in the CDR3. Trimming pared 4 bases from V and 0 bases from J, leaving 13 bases between. Germline lookup yields CDR1 DFQATT and CDR2 SNEGSKA (reference sequence).